This is a list of T cell receptor beta chains from one sample in a study of regulatory T cells in long-lasting Graves disease. MiXCR, applied by TCRdb to the multiplex PCR reads, yields one record per CDR3 protein. Here the sample spans 300,000 to 500,000 distinct CDR3 sequences, roughly 20% being singletons. This material consisted of peripheral blood mononuclear cells (PBMCs), taken when the disease was refractory, from a patient treated with antithyroid drugs. The origin of the receptors is a female donor with Graves disease. CDR3s include the opening cysteine and the closing phenylalanine or tryptophan. A D gene is named only where the DNA matches it firmly. Clone size is shown for a subset of rows, as once, few, many or a class of expanded clone.

14	TRBV5-1	.	TRBJ1-5	few	TGCGCCAGCAGCTCGGGACTGGACAATCAGCCCCAGCATTTT	CASSSGLDNQPQHF
11	TRBV10-2	.	TRBJ2-5	many	TGCGCCAGCAGTCACAGCGAGACCCAGTACTTC	CASSHSETQYF
14	TRBV7-2	TRBD1	TRBJ1-5	many	TGTGCCAGCAGCCAACAGGGGGCGAACCAGCCCCAGCATTTT	CASSQQGANQPQHF
12	TRBV6-1	.	TRBJ2-7	few	TGTGCCAGCAGTGCACAGGGTGGCGAGCAGTACTTC	CASSAQGGEQYF
14	TRBV20-1	.	TRBJ1-1	few	TGCAGTGCTATAGTCTTGGGTTTGGAGACTGAAGCTTTCTTT	CSAIVLGLETEAFF
14	TRBV27	.	TRBJ2-5	many	TGTGCCAGCAGTTTTGACAGCCGTCAAGAGACCCAGTACTTC	CASSFDSRQETQYF
15	TRBV28	.	TRBJ1-2	many	TGTGCCAGCAGTTCTCACAGCGGAGCTAACTATGGCTACACCTTC	CASSSHSGANYGYTF
11	TRBV20-1	.	TRBJ1-1	.	TGCAGTGCTCCCCCCTATGGATCCGCGATATTT	CSAPPYGSAIF
14	TRBV7-2	.	TRBJ2-7	many	TGTGCCAGCAGCTCCAAACGGCAGGGTGACGAGCAGTACTTC	CASSSKRQGDEQYF
14	TRBV7-3	.	TRBJ2-4	.	TGTGCCAGCAGCCCGGGACCGGCGAGCACAATTCAGTACTTC	CASSPGPASTIQYF
12	TRBV7-9	.	TRBJ2-7	many	TGTGCCAGCAGCTTAGGGGGCCACGAGCAGTACTTC	CASSLGGHEQYF
16	TRBV28	.	TRBJ2-5	many	TGTGCCAGCAGTTTAAGGCCCAGTAAGGGTAGGGAGACCCAGTACTTC	CASSLRPSKGRETQYF
16	TRBV18	TRBD1	TRBJ1-4	many	TGTGCCAGCTCACCACCCACAGGGGGGACTAATGAAAAACTGTTTTTT	CASSPPTGGTNEKLFF
14	TRBV20-1	.	TRBJ1-1	.	TGCAGTGCTACCCCCCGTAGCCTGAACACTGAAGCTTTCTTT	CSATPRSLNTEAFF
13	TRBV20-1	TRBD1	TRBJ2-7	few	TGCAGTGCTAGAGGGGGACAGGATTACGAGCAGTACTTC	CSARGGQDYEQYF
14	TRBV6-1	.	TRBJ2-5	.	TGTGCCAGCAGTCAATCAGGAGGTCGAGAGACCCAGTACTTC	CASSQSGGRETQYF
16	TRBV5-1	.	TRBJ2-2	few	TGCGCCAGCAGCGGTAGCGGACCTGAATTCACCGGGGAGCTGTTTTTT	CASSGSGPEFTGELFF
12	TRBV7-2	.	TRBJ2-7	many	TGTGCCAGCAGCTTGGACTGGTACGAGCAGTACTTC	CASSLDWYEQYF
13	TRBV6-2/TRBV6-3	.	TRBJ2-2	few	TGTGCCAGCAGCCCGTACAACGCCGGGGAGCTGTTTTTT	CASSPYNAGELFF
13	TRBV2	.	TRBJ2-1	.	TGTGCCAGCAGCCTCCTCCCCGGGATAGAGCAGTTCTTC	CASSLLPGIEQFF
14	TRBV29-1	.	TRBJ1-1	.	TGCAGCGTTGTCAGAGGGAGGTTCGTCACTGAAGCTTTCTTT	CSVVRGRFVTEAFF
11	TRBV20-1	.	TRBJ2-7	many	TGCAGTGCTAGAGGGTTGGGCGAGCAGTACTTC	CSARGLGEQYF
16	TRBV6-5	.	TRBJ1-1	.	TGTGCCAGCAGGTTACTTAGAGCGGGATTGAACACTGAAGCTTTCTTT	CASRLLRAGLNTEAFF
14	TRBV4-1	.	TRBJ2-2	.	TGCGCCAGCACGATCGGGCCGAACACCGGGGAGCTGTTTTTT	CASTIGPNTGELFF
13	TRBV7-2	.	TRBJ1-5	many	TGTGCCAGCAGCGGGCGGAACAATCAGCCCCAGCATTTT	CASSGRNNQPQHF
13	TRBV20-1	.	TRBJ2-7	many	TGCAGTGCGCCCGACTACTACGTAGGAGAGCAGTACTTC	CSAPDYYVGEQYF
14	TRBV20-1	TRBD2	TRBJ2-2	.	TGCAGTACTCAACTTTGGGAGGGACCCGGGGAGCTGTTTTTT	CSTQLWEGPGELFF
13	TRBV20-1	.	TRBJ2-5	.	TGCAGTGCTAGAGATGGACAGAAAGAGACCCAGTACTTC	CSARDGQKETQYF
12	TRBV12-3/TRBV12-4	.	TRBJ1-1	many	TGTGCCAGCAGCCTAATTCAGACTGAAGCTTTCTTT	CASSLIQTEAFF
12	TRBV7-2	.	TRBJ2-1	.	TGTGCCAGCAGCTTAGACGGTTATTCCCAGTTCTTC	CASSLDGYSQFF
13	TRBV29-1	.	TRBJ1-1	.	TGCAGCGTTAGGGGCAGGATGAACACTGAAGCTTTCTTT	CSVRGRMNTEAFF
16	TRBV7-2	TRBD2	TRBJ2-5	.	TGTGCCAGCGCATCTAGCGGGAGGGCCTGGGGGGAGACCCAGTACTTC	CASASSGRAWGETQYF
16	TRBV19	.	TRBJ2-6	.	TGTGCCAGTACGAGGGGCGATTCCTCTGGGGCCAACGTCCTGACTTTC	CASTRGDSSGANVLTF
15	TRBV7-6	TRBD1	TRBJ1-4	few	TGTGCCAGCAGCTTAGGGGGACAGAATAATGAAAAACTGTTTTTT	CASSLGGQNNEKLFF
16	TRBV7-6	TRBD2	TRBJ2-7	many	TGTGCCAGCAGCTTAGGGTCCCCCAGCGGGAGCTACGAGCAGTACTTC	CASSLGSPSGSYEQYF
16	TRBV12-3/TRBV12-4	TRBD1	TRBJ1-4	many	TGTGCCAGCAGTTTAGCTATTGGGCAGGGGGGTGAAAAACTGTTTTTT	CASSLAIGQGGEKLFF
15	TRBV28	.	TRBJ1-5	many	TGTGCCAGCAGTTATCGCCAGGGGAGCAATCAGCCCCAGCATTTT	CASSYRQGSNQPQHF
21	TRBV15	.	TRBJ2-3	few	TGTGCCACCAGCAGAGTGTTAGTTCCCGGGACCCACAAAGAAAGCACAGATACGCAGTATTTT	CATSRVLVPGTHKESTDTQYF
14	TRBV10-3	TRBD1	TRBJ2-1	.	TGTGCCATCAGAGGACAGGGTGGGTACAATGAGCAGTTCTTC	CAIRGQGGYNEQFF
15	TRBV30	.	TRBJ2-2	once	TGTGCCTGGAGTGCTTTTCAGCGGAGCACCGGGGAGCTGTTTTTT	CAWSAFQRSTGELFF
10	TRBV29-1	.	TRBJ1-1	.	TGCAGCGCTGGGACCACTGAAGCTTTCTTT	CSAGTTEAFF
14	TRBV12-3/TRBV12-4	.	TRBJ1-5	many	TGTGCCAGCAGTTTTACGGGTTCTCCTCAGCCCCAGCATTTT	CASSFTGSPQPQHF
12	TRBV24-1	.	TRBJ2-2	once	TGTGCCACCAGTCCTGGCACCGGGGAGCTGTTTTTT	CATSPGTGELFF
13	TRBV20-1	.	TRBJ2-7	many	TGCAGTGCTAGCCCCGGAGGTACCTACGAGCAGTACTTC	CSASPGGTYEQYF
16	TRBV15	.	TRBJ1-3	.	TGTGCCACCAGCAGAGACGCTCGGATCTCTGGAAACACCATATATTTT	CATSRDARISGNTIYF
16	TRBV20-1	.	TRBJ2-1	.	TGCAGTGCTAGGGAACCTCAGGCCGGGAGATGGCATGAGCAGTTCTTC	CSAREPQAGRWHEQFF
12	TRBV30	TRBD1	TRBJ1-1	many	TGTGCCTGGGATCAGGGGGGCACTGAAGCTTTCTTT	CAWDQGGTEAFF
15	TRBV7-9	.	TRBJ1-4	many	TGTGCCAGCAGCCCTAGGAATCCAACTAATGAAAAACTGTTTTTT	CASSPRNPTNEKLFF
13	TRBV20-1	TRBD2	TRBJ2-7	.	TGCAGTGCTAGAGGAAGCGGGAGCTACGAGCAGTACTTC	CSARGSGSYEQYF
16	TRBV7-2	.	TRBJ2-7	many	TGTGCCAGCAGCTTACTGACCTTCCAAAGCTCCTACGAGCAGTACTTC	CASSLLTFQSSYEQYF
11	TRBV27	.	TRBJ1-1	many	TGTGCCAGCAGTGGGGGGTCGGGTTCTTTCTTT	CASSGGSGSFF
15	TRBV27	TRBD1	TRBJ1-1	many	TGTGCCAGCAGTCCTCATGGGACAGGGGGCATTGAAGCTTTCTTT	CASSPHGTGGIEAFF
13	TRBV20-1	.	TRBJ2-5	few	TGCAGTGCTAGAGACCTTTACGTAGAGACCCAGTACTTC	CSARDLYVETQYF
18	TRBV19	TRBD2	TRBJ2-5	.	TGTGCCAGTAGTGTACGGGGTTCCAGCGGGAGATATCAAGAGACCCAGTACTTC	CASSVRGSSGRYQETQYF
18	TRBV7-2	TRBD2	TRBJ2-3	.	TGTGCCAGCAGCTTAGTGCCCAGACTAGCGGGAGGTGCAGATACGCAGTATTTT	CASSLVPRLAGGADTQYF
14	TRBV12-3/TRBV12-4	TRBD1	TRBJ1-1	many	TGTGCCAGCAGCTTTGGACAGGGGAACACTGAAGCTTTCTTT	CASSFGQGNTEAFF
12	TRBV12-3/TRBV12-4	.	TRBJ1-1	few	TGTGCCAGCAGCCCCGGGGGAATTGAAGCTTTCTTT	CASSPGGIEAFF
17	TRBV7-2	TRBD2	TRBJ2-5	few	TGTGCCAACAGCCCCATATTACTAGCGGGAGCCCAAGAGACCCAGTACTTC	CANSPILLAGAQETQYF
15	TRBV14	.	TRBJ1-1	.	TGTGCCAGCAGCCAAGAAACAGGGTACTACACTGAAGCTTTCTTT	CASSQETGYYTEAFF